These 26 T cell receptor beta chains share one sample of origin, sequenced in a study of identical twins. TCRdb redid the calling of the 5' RACE reads with MiXCR, one entry per CDR3 protein. The data show more than 650,000 distinct CDR3 sequences, over 5% seen once. Sequenced input: naive T cells sorted from blood. Receptors originate from a man between 18 and 29 years old in good health.

This clonotype has just a few counts. The CDR3 spells CSVKTGPSYEQYF. The DNA for the CDR3 is TGCAGCGTAAAGACAGGGCCCTCCTACGAGCAGTACTTC. The chain combines TRBV29-1 with TRBJ2-7, with TRBD1 matching 7 bases. Trimming removed 6 bases from V and 0 bases from J; junction bases left unmatched: 5. Germline-derived CDR1 and CDR2 are SQVTM and ANQGSEA. The CDR3 consists of 13 residues.

This clonotype was seen only a few times. The V call is TRBV3-1, the J call TRBJ2-1, with a weak D call TRBD2 (6 bases). In germline, CDR1 is LGHDT, CDR2 YNNKEL (reference sequence). The CDR3 loop spans 15 amino acids. The V gene lost 0 bases and the J gene lost 6 bases, with 12 bases spanning the gap. CDR3 sequence (DNA): TGTGCCAGCAGCCAAGAGGGCCGGGAGCGCAATGAGCAGTTCTTC. Encoded protein: CASSQEGRERNEQFF.

The chain has TRBV5-1 and TRBJ1-1; D is possibly TRBD1 (5 bases). Trimming pared 7 bases from V and 6 bases from J, leaving 16 bases between. Germline values: CDR1 SGHRS, CDR2 YFSETQ. This CDR3 has 13 residues. CDR3 sequence: CASGIGVLPEAFF. The CDR3 coding sequence is TGCGCCAGCGGGATAGGGGTATTACCTGAAGCTTTCTTT.

The rearrangement uses TRBV7-9 and TRBJ2-7, with a weak D call TRBD2 (6 bases). The CDR3 sequence is 15 residues long. Trimming removed 10 bases at V and 1 base at J, with 20 bases between. CDR1 and CDR2 from the germline V gene are SEHNR and FQNEAQ (reference sequence). The CDR3 DNA reads TGTGCCATCCAATACTTTAGCGGACTATCCTACGAGCAGTACTTC. Its protein product is CAIQYFSGLSYEQYF.

J is TRBJ2-5 and V is TRBV12-5; 7 nucleotides align to TRBD1. CDR3 length: 15 residues. J gave up 1 base and V 8 bases, and 10 bases lay outside the gene matches. Germline CDR1 LGHNT, CDR2 FRNRAP. The CDR3 sequence is CASSDPEGAQETQYF. CDR3 nucleotide sequence: TGTGCTAGTAGCGACCCTGAGGGGGCCCAAGAGACCCAGTACTTC.

The chain carries TRBV5-1 and TRBJ2-1, with D possibly matching TRBD1 (6 bases). The germline CDR1 and CDR2 sequences are SGHRS and YFSETQ. Deletions cut 1 base from V and 5 bases from J, with 16 bases between. The CDR3 covers 16 residues. The CDR3 protein is CASSLHVVQGDNEQFF. CDR3 in DNA: TGCGCCAGCAGCTTGCATGTCGTACAGGGAGACAATGAGCAGTTCTTC. Using reference TRBV5-1 and TRBJ2-1 for the parts outside the CDR3, the full variable domain is KAGVTQTPRYLIKTRGQQVTLSCSPISGHRSVSWYQQTPGQGLQFLFEYFSETQRNKGNFPGRFSGRQFSNSRSEMNVSTLELGDSALYLCASSLHVVQGDNEQFFGPGTRLTVL.

This clonotype occurred many times. The genes are TRBV20-1 and TRBJ1-2, with 9 bases lining up with TRBD1. With V trimmed by 5 bases and J by 8 bases, 6 bases remained unmatched. From germline, CDR1 is DFQATT and CDR2 SNEGSKA (reference sequence). This CDR3 spans 12 amino acids. The CDR3, as DNA: TGCAGTGCTCGTACAGGGGGCGCGGGCTACACCTTC. It specifies CSARTGGAGYTF.

This clonotype was counted between two and nine times. This chain uses TRBV6-2 or TRBV6-3 with TRBJ2-7; TRBD1 aligns across 8 bases. V dropped 7 bases and J dropped 0; count of bases not matched to a gene: 8. The CDR3 runs 15 residues. Germline values: CDR1 MNHEY, CDR2 SVGEGT. This chain's CDR3 is CASMNLGQDSYEQYF. DNA for the CDR3: TGTGCCAGCATGAACCTGGGACAGGACTCCTACGAGCAGTACTTC.

There are many counts of this clonotype. The chain joins TRBV12-3 or TRBV12-4 to TRBJ2-1; 7 bases match TRBD2. The CDR3 has 14 residues. With 1 base clipped from V and 6 bases from J, the junction kept 3 bases outside the gene matches. CDR3 loop: CASSLVPSGNEQFF. The CDR3 DNA sequence: TGTGCCAGCAGTTTAGTTCCTAGCGGCAATGAGCAGTTCTTC.

The genes are TRBV18 and TRBJ1-2; TRBD1 agrees at 8 bases. Germline V gene lookup returns CDR1 KGHSH and CDR2 LQKENI. Unmatched junction bases numbered 12, after V lost 5 bases and J lost 4 bases. This CDR3 is 16 amino acids long. The CDR3 region is CASSSRTGSPIYGYTF. DNA of the CDR3: TGTGCCAGCTCATCTCGGACAGGGAGCCCTATCTATGGCTACACCTTC.

Turning to this clonotype: It may be a read error: a sequence one base away is much more abundant. Without the conserved terminal phenylalanine or tryptophan, this CDR3 likely stems from a read error. The CDR3 sequence: CSARGVGSGNTIYY. In DNA, the CDR3 is TGCAGTGCTAGAGGGGTAGGGTCTGGAAACACCATATATTAT. J is TRBJ1-3 and V is TRBV20-1, with unresolved D. Deletions cut 1 base from V and 1 base from J, with 8 bases between. CDR3 length: 14 residues. The germline CDR1 and CDR2 sequences are DFQATT and SNEGSKA (reference sequence).

The CDR3 loop is CASSRGGVEQFF. For the CDR3, the DNA is TGTGCCAGCAGTCGAGGCGGGGTTGAGCAGTTCTTC. The chain combines TRBV4-2 with TRBJ2-1; a weak D match, TRBD2 (6 bases). Germline CDR1 LGHNA, CDR2 YNFKEQ. V shed 6 bases and J shed 9 bases, with 12 bases lying between them. The CDR3 extends over 12 amino acids.

J is TRBJ1-1 and V is TRBV4-2; the D is unclear. The CDR3 consists of 15 residues. V was trimmed by 4 bases and J by 0 bases, leaving 12 bases between them. Per the germline V gene, CDR1 is LGHNA and CDR2 is YNFKEQ. This chain's CDR3 is CASSRSVRMNTEAFF. The CDR3 nucleotides read TGTGCCAGCAGCCGGTCGGTCCGTATGAACACTGAAGCTTTCTTT.

V gene TRBV12-5 combines with J gene TRBJ2-6; 9 bases are shared with TRBD1. Unmatched junction bases numbered 8, after V lost 3 bases and J lost 2 bases. The CDR3 consists of 18 residues. In germline, CDR1 is LGHNT, CDR2 FRNRAP. DNA for the CDR3: TGTGCTAGTGGTTTATTCGGGACAGGGCCTCCTGGGGCCAACGTCCTGACTTTC. Residues: CASGLFGTGPPGANVLTF.

This clonotype was seen more than once but under ten times. The chain couples TRBV29-1 to TRBJ2-1; 8 bases map to TRBD2. Unmatched junction bases numbered 2, after V lost 1 base and J lost 3 bases. Per germline, CDR1 SQVTM and CDR2 ANQGSEA. CDR3 length: 14 amino acids. CDR3 coding DNA: TGCAGCGTTGAAGGCGGGAGGATCTACAATGAGCAGTTCTTC. It is translated as CSVEGGRIYNEQFF.

V gene TRBV24-1 combines with J gene TRBJ2-1, with 10 bases that match TRBD1. The CDR3 runs to 16 residues. J gave up 5 bases and V 4 bases, and 7 bases lay outside the gene matches. The germline V gene encodes CDR1 KGHDR and CDR2 SFDVKD. The CDR3 DNA follows: TGTGCCACCAGTGACTCGGGACAGGGGAGGGACAATGAGCAGTTCTTC. Encoded protein: CATSDSGQGRDNEQFF.

CDR3 sequence: CASSFLRGNEQFF. CDR3 in DNA: TGTGCCAGCAGCTTTCTCAGGGGGAATGAGCAGTTCTTC. The chain carries TRBV5-5 and TRBJ2-1; TRBD1 agrees at 7 bases. Germline V gives CDR1 SGHKS, CDR2 YYEKEE (reference sequence). The CDR3 contains 13 residues. V lost 2 bases, J lost 7 bases, and 3 bases stayed unmatched.

This clonotype has just one count. The chain has TRBV7-2 and TRBJ2-2, with D possibly TRBD2 on 5 matching bases. Trimming left V 9 bases short and J 3 bases short, with 17 bases between. CDR1 and CDR2 from the germline V gene are SGHTA and FQGNSA. The CDR3 runs to 15 residues. The CDR3 is CASAGERRDTGELFF. DNA of the CDR3: TGTGCCAGTGCTGGGGAGCGCCGGGACACCGGGGAGCTGTTTTTT.

The table lists this clonotype with many counts. Relative to the germline gene, one junction end is altered; a read error may explain this. The chain joins TRBV5-1 to TRBJ1-1; D gene uncertain. This CDR3 has 13 amino acids. CDR1 SGHRS and CDR2 YFSETQ come from the germline V gene. The CDR3, as DNA: TGTGCCAGCAGCTTAGCTCCGAACACTGAAGCTTTCTTT. Its translation: CASSLAPNTEAFF.

The J gene is TRBJ2-5, the V gene TRBV29-1; TRBD2 agrees at 9 bases. CDR1 SQVTM and CDR2 ANQGSEA come from the germline V gene. Trimming at V came to 3 bases and at J to 3 bases, leaving 8 bases not matched to a gene. The CDR3 has 15 amino acids. This CDR3 reads CSVDSLGLAEETQYF. CDR3 coding DNA: TGCAGCGTTGATAGTTTGGGACTAGCAGAAGAGACCCAGTACTTC.

In this sample, this clonotype turned up many times. The chain carries TRBV2 and TRBJ1-2; D is perhaps TRBD1 (6 bases). CDR1 is SNHLY and CDR2 is FYNNEI in the germline V gene. The CDR3 is 14 amino acids. Deletions cut 8 bases from V and 4 bases from J, with 17 bases between. CDR3 sequence reads: CASPQGRQPYGYTF. In DNA form, the CDR3 reads TGTGCCAGCCCCCAGGGGAGACAGCCCTATGGCTACACCTTC.

This clonotype was counted many times. This rearrangement joins TRBV7-2 to TRBJ2-1; D remains unclear. V was clipped by 2 bases and J by 9 bases, with 8 bases between them. Germline V gene lookup returns CDR1 SGHTA and CDR2 FQGNSA. The CDR3 extends over 12 amino acids. This CDR3 is CASSLTLGEQFF. CDR3 sequence (DNA): TGTGCCAGCAGCTTAACTCTCGGTGAGCAGTTCTTC. Variable domain in full (rest from reference TRBV7-2 and TRBJ2-1): GAGVSQSPSNKVTEKGKDVELRCDPISGHTALYWYRQSLGQGLEFLIYFQGNSAPDKSGLPSDRFSAERTGGSVSTLTIQRTQQEDSAVYLCASSLTLGEQFFGPGTRLTVL.

The V call is TRBV4-1, the J call TRBJ1-5; the D gene is possibly TRBD1 (5 bases). V lost 1 base to trimming and J lost 0 bases, with 10 bases between them. This CDR3 is built from 16 residues. Germline V gene data show CDR1 as MGHRA and CDR2 as YSYEKL. CDR3 sequence reads: CASSQGGEYSNQPQHF. CDR3 nucleotide sequence: TGCGCCAGCAGCCAAGGAGGGGAATATAGCAATCAGCCCCAGCATTTT.

V and J are TRBV14 and TRBJ1-1; unclear D gene. CDR1 and CDR2 from the germline V gene are SGHDN and FVKESK. The CDR3 is 13 amino acids. The V gene lost 0 bases and the J gene lost 6 bases, with 8 bases spanning the gap. CDR3 DNA: TGTGCCAGCAGCCAAGAACGACCGCCTGAAGCTTTCTTT. Translated, it gives CASSQERPPEAFF.

In this sample, this clonotype turned up many times. V is TRBV18 and J is TRBJ1-2, with D possibly matching TRBD1 (6 bases). The CDR3 sequence is 15 residues long. V lost 2 bases to trimming and J lost 5 bases, with 15 bases between them. Germline CDR1 KGHSH, CDR2 LQKENI. This CDR3 is CASSPSMKGDYGYTF. The CDR3, as DNA: TGTGCCAGCTCACCAAGTATGAAGGGGGATTATGGCTACACCTTC.

As concerns this clonotype: A much larger clone is a single base away; this may be a read error. In this CDR3 the conserved last residue, phenylalanine or tryptophan, is missing, so a read error is likely. V gene TRBV20-1 combines with J gene TRBJ1-1; maybe TRBD1 (6 bases). The CDR3 loop spans 16 amino acids. With 2 bases removed from V and 3 bases from J, the gap between germline ends came to 19 bases. The germline gives CDR1 DFQATT, CDR2 SNEGSKA (reference sequence). CDR3 region: CSARPLGAGEYTEAFV. Written as DNA, the CDR3 is TGCAGTGCTAGACCCCTGGGGGCAGGGGAGTACACTGAAGCTTTCGTT.